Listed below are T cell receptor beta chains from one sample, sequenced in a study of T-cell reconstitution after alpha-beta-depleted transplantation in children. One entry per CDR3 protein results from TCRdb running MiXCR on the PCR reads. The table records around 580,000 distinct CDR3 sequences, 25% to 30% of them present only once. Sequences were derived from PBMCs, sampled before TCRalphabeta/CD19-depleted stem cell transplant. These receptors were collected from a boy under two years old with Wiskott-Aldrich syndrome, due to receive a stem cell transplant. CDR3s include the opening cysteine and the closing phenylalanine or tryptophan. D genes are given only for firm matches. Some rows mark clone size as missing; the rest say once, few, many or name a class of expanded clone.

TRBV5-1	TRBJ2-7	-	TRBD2	CASRLGDGLAGKYGSEQYF	TGCGCCAGCAGGTTGGGAGACGGACTAGCAGGCAAATATGGCTCCGAGCAGTACTTC
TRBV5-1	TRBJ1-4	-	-	CASSQDRGTNEKLFF	TGCGCCAGCAGCCAGGACCGAGGAACTAATGAAAAACTGTTTTTT
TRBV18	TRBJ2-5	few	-	CASSPLNGGQETQYF	TGTGCCAGCTCACCACTTAACGGGGGCCAAGAGACCCAGTACTTC
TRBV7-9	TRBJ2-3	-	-	CASKPGALVSTDTQYF	TGTGCCAGCAAACCGGGAGCTCTTGTTAGCACAGATACGCAGTATTTT
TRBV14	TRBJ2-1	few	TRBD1	CASSPDRNAALSNEQFF	TGTGCCAGCAGCCCGGACAGGAATGCTGCCTTAAGCAATGAGCAGTTCTTC
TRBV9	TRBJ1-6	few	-	CASSVVDRPHSGLHF	TGTGCCAGCAGCGTAGTTGACAGACCACATTCAGGCCTCCACTTT
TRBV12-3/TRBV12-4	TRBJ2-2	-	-	CASSLATGNTGELFF	TGTGCCAGCAGTTTAGCAACCGGGAACACCGGGGAGCTGTTTTTT
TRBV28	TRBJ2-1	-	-	CASTGQRVDNEQFF	TGTGCCAGCACGGGTCAGAGGGTTGACAATGAGCAGTTCTTC
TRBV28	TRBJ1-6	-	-	CASSLQGWHSPLHF	TGTGCCAGCAGTTTGCAGGGGTGGCATTCACCCCTCCACTTT
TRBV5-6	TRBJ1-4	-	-	CASSLSTLEKLFF	TGTGCCAGCAGCTTATCCACACTAGAAAAACTGTTTTTT
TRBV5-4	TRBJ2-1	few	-	CASSLGLRVNEQFF	TGTGCCAGCAGCTTGGGGCTAAGGGTCAATGAGCAGTTCTTC
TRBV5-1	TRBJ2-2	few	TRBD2	CASRELAVNTGELFF	TGCGCCAGCAGGGAACTAGCGGTGAACACCGGGGAGCTGTTTTTT
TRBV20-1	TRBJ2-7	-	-	CSARDPGGVLPYEQYF	TGCAGTGCTAGAGATCCCGGGGGAGTACTCCCCTACGAGCAGTACTTC
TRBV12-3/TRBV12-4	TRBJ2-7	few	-	CASSFEGRSYEQYF	TGTGCCAGCAGTTTTGAGGGGCGTTCCTACGAGCAGTACTTC
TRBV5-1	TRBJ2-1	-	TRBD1	CASGTGSYNEQFF	TGCGCCAGCGGGACAGGGTCCTACAATGAGCAGTTCTTC
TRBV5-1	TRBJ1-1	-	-	CASSLGSQRGTEAFF	TGCGCCAGCAGCTTGGGCTCGCAGAGAGGCACTGAAGCTTTCTTT
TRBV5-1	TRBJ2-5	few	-	CASSLEPSETQYF	TGCGCCAGCAGCTTGGAGCCCTCGGAGACCCAGTACTTC
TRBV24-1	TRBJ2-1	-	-	CATSSLGAISYNEQFF	TGTGCCACCAGTTCACTCGGCGCTATCTCCTACAATGAGCAGTTCTTC
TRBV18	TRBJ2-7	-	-	CASSPGPPRTEQYF	TGTGCCAGCTCACCAGGGCCGCCCCGGACCGAGCAGTACTTC
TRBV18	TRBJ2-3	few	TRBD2	CASSPGGSLSDTQYF	TGTGCCAGCTCACCCGGCGGGAGTCTTTCAGATACGCAGTATTTT
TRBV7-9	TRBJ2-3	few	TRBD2	CASSLEGLAGVSDTQYF	TGTGCCAGCAGCTTAGAAGGACTAGCGGGAGTTTCAGATACGCAGTATTTT
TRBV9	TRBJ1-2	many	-	CASSVQTHGNYGYTF	TGTGCCAGCAGCGTGCAAACCCACGGTAACTATGGCTACACCTTC
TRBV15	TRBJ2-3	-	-	CATSRFGDTQYF	TGTGCCACCAGTCGTTTTGGAGATACGCAGTATTTT
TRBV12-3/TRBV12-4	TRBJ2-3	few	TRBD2	CASTLSAGAPDTQYF	TGTGCCAGCACCCTAAGCGCGGGAGCTCCAGATACGCAGTATTTT
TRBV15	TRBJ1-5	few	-	CATSRVLRDSNQPQHF	TGTGCCACCAGCAGAGTCCTCCGGGATAGCAATCAGCCCCAGCATTTT
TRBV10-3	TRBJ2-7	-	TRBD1	CAIRGDRDYEQYF	TGTGCCATCAGGGGGGACAGGGACTACGAGCAGTACTTC
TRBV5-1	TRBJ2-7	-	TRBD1	CASSRTGGEQYF	TGCGCCAGCAGTCGAACAGGGGGCGAGCAGTACTTC
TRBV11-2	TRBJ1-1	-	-	CASSPRSGLAMNTEAFF	TGTGCCAGCAGCCCCCGTTCGGGCCTCGCTATGAACACTGAAGCTTTCTTT
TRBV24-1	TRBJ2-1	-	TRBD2	CATSDIASGSRFF	TGTGCCACCAGTGACATTGCTAGCGGGAGTCGGTTCTTC
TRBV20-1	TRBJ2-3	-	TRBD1	CSGRTGRRIDTQYF	TGCAGTGGCCGGACAGGCCGCCGTATAGATACGCAGTATTTT
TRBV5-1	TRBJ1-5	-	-	CASRIGVNQPQHF	TGCGCCAGCAGGATAGGGGTTAATCAGCCCCAGCATTTT
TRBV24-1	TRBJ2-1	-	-	CATSDFGGEQFF	TGTGCCACCAGTGATTTTGGGGGGGAGCAGTTCTTC
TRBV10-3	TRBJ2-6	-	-	CATSTSGANVLTF	TGTGCCACCTCGACGTCTGGGGCCAACGTCCTGACTTTC
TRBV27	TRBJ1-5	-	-	CASSLRGVGLQPQHF	TGTGCCAGCAGTTTAAGGGGGGTAGGGCTTCAGCCCCAGCATTTT
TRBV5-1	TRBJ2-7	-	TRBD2	CASSFFLAGVNEQYF	TGCGCCAGCAGCTTCTTTCTAGCGGGAGTTAACGAGCAGTACTTC
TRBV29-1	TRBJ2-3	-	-	CSVCPVTDTQYF	TGCAGCGTCTGCCCGGTCACAGATACGCAGTATTTT
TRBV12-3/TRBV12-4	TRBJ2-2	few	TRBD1	CASSLSGAGTAGELFF	TGTGCCAGCAGTTTATCCGGGGCTGGGACAGCCGGGGAGCTGTTTTTT
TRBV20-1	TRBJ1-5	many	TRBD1	CSASQGGNQPQHF	TGCAGTGCTAGTCAGGGGGGCAATCAGCCCCAGCATTTT
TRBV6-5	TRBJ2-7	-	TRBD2	CASSYSRREGRSLYEQYF	TGTGCCAGCAGTTACTCGCGGCGGGAGGGCCGAAGCCTCTACGAGCAGTACTTC
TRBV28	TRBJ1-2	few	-	CASSPPGNYGYTF	TGTGCCAGCAGTCCTCCAGGGAACTATGGCTACACCTTC
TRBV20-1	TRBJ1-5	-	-	CSARELGGVDQPQHF	TGCAGTGCTAGAGAGCTGGGGGGGGTGGATCAGCCCCAGCATTTT
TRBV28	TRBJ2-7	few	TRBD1	CAAEQGAGEQYF	TGTGCCGCGGAGCAGGGGGCTGGGGAGCAGTACTTC
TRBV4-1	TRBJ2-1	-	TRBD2	CASSQDKGSGGNNEQFF	TGCGCCAGCAGCCAAGATAAGGGTTCGGGAGGCAACAATGAGCAGTTCTTC
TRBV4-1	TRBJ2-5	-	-	CASSRALGGRETQYF	TGCGCCAGCAGCCGAGCCCTAGGTGGGCGAGAGACCCAGTACTTC
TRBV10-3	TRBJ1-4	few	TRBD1	CAISPGTGYEKLFF	TGTGCCATCAGCCCCGGGACAGGGTACGAAAAACTGTTTTTT
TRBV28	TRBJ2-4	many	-	CASSTDGAIAKNIQYF	TGTGCCAGCAGTACCGACGGTGCTATAGCCAAAAACATTCAGTACTTC
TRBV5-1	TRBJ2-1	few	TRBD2	CASTIAGVDEQFF	TGCGCCAGCACCATAGCGGGAGTGGATGAGCAGTTCTTC
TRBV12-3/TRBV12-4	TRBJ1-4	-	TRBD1	CASIGGDSRGQGEKLFF	TGTGCCAGCATAGGTGGGGATTCCAGGGGGCAAGGAGAAAAACTGTTTTTT
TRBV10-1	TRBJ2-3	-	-	CASSESTRTDTQYF	TGCGCCAGCAGTGAGTCGACTAGGACGGATACGCAGTATTTT
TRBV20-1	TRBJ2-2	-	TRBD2	CSAPKLGRGYGELFF	TGCAGTGCTCCAAAGTTGGGGAGGGGATATGGGGAGCTGTTTTTT
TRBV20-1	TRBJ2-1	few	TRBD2	CSARDRGAGRSYNEQFF	TGCAGTGCTAGAGATCGAGGAGCGGGGCGCTCCTACAATGAGCAGTTCTTC